Sequencing of this T cell receptor (beta chain) was carried out in a study of cytomegalovirus exposure and HLA in healthy donors. Study-level information: Genotyping of 300 to 450 donors showed that around 85% belonged to the Caucasian-associated ancestry cluster.

Points from the study as a whole: Roughly even sequencing depth across donors was the assumption behind the presence/absence analyses.

13 Jbeta primers and 60 Vbeta primers were used for the PCR. TCRdb's copy holds only in-frame clones and misses some; the assay was immunoSEQ multiplex PCR. This repertoire shows about 77,000 clones, around 82% found once; its top ten account for 3% to 3.5%. Trimming stripped 5 bases from V and 1 base from J, with 9 bases between. CDR1 is KGHSH and CDR2 is LQKENI in the germline V gene. The CDR3 contains 14 residues. While unrecorded immune exposures were likely, the donors were nominally healthy when sampled. Comment on this clone: Its cognate antigen is unknown.

Input material: PBMCs. The J gene is TRBJ1-5, the V gene TRBV18; the D is unclear. The clonotype was recovered from a man aged 40-55 years in good health and CMV-seronegative. This CDR3 reads CASSGGISNQPQHF. The DNA of the CDR3 is TGTGCCAGCTCAGGAGGGATCAGCAATCAGCCCCAGCATTTT. Looking up the rest from reference TRBV18 and TRBJ1-5 gives the full variable domain: NAGVMQNPRHLVRRRGQEARLRCSPMKGHSHVYWYRQLPEEGLKFMVYLQKENIIDESGMPKERFSAEFPKEGPSILRIQQVVRGDSAAYFCASSGGISNQPQHFGDGTRLSIL.